Listed below are T cell receptor beta chains from one sample, sequenced in a study of blood T cells in healthy people across ages. One entry per CDR3 protein, called by TCRdb with MiXCR from the 5' RACE reads. This sample has about 900,000 distinct CDR3 sequences; roughly 50% occur once, and the top ten carry 13%. Sequenced: blood. These receptors came from a man aged 25 to 45 in good health. CDR3s leave out the opening cysteine and the closing phenylalanine or tryptophan. The order of the fields is CDR3 protein, clone size, J gene, V gene. Size is stated for part of the rows, as once, few or many counts, or as a class when the clone is expanded.

cdr3_aa: ASRPGETQY; clone_size: .; j_call: TRBJ2-5; v_call: TRBV7-9
cdr3_aa: ASSLGWGEADTQY; clone_size: few; j_call: TRBJ2-3; v_call: TRBV28
cdr3_aa: ASSEASGGVNEQF; clone_size: few; j_call: TRBJ2-1; v_call: TRBV2
cdr3_aa: ASSYSIIGQGNYGYT; clone_size: .; j_call: TRBJ1-2; v_call: TRBV6-6
cdr3_aa: ASSFRNPNSIASYEQY; clone_size: .; j_call: .; v_call: TRBV7-2
cdr3_aa: ASSLYRDSPLH; clone_size: few; j_call: TRBJ1-6; v_call: TRBV7-2
cdr3_aa: ASSLAIPEQF; clone_size: once; j_call: TRBJ2-1; v_call: TRBV7-2
cdr3_aa: SASKGYGYT; clone_size: .; j_call: TRBJ1-2; v_call: TRBV20-1
cdr3_aa: ASSVQGRAEAF; clone_size: .; j_call: TRBJ1-1; v_call: TRBV9
cdr3_aa: ASSRPRTSGSTDTQY; clone_size: .; j_call: TRBJ2-3; v_call: TRBV11-2
cdr3_aa: ASAAGTRMNIQY; clone_size: .; j_call: .; v_call: TRBV6-1
cdr3_aa: ASSQRTGEGYT; clone_size: .; j_call: TRBJ1-2; v_call: TRBV6-5
cdr3_aa: SAKLAGRLQETQY; clone_size: .; j_call: TRBJ2-5; v_call: TRBV20-1
cdr3_aa: ASSLRSGGGELF; clone_size: .; j_call: TRBJ2-2; v_call: TRBV12-3/TRBV12-4
cdr3_aa: ASSLSPGTTTEQF; clone_size: .; j_call: TRBJ2-1; v_call: TRBV7-7
cdr3_aa: ASNLLGADVQY; clone_size: .; j_call: TRBJ2-3; v_call: TRBV12-3/TRBV12-4
cdr3_aa: ATSRGQGTYGYT; clone_size: .; j_call: TRBJ1-2; v_call: TRBV15
cdr3_aa: SAEMSRDNYGYT; clone_size: .; j_call: TRBJ1-2; v_call: TRBV20-1
cdr3_aa: ASSEVEGTDYGYT; clone_size: .; j_call: TRBJ1-2; v_call: TRBV6-1
cdr3_aa: SARSGEVDEQF; clone_size: .; j_call: TRBJ2-1; v_call: TRBV20-1
cdr3_aa: SASSSGANVLT; clone_size: few; j_call: TRBJ2-6; v_call: TRBV29-1
cdr3_aa: SARGASFDYGYT; clone_size: .; j_call: TRBJ1-2; v_call: TRBV20-1
cdr3_aa: ASSRTLVTGDEQY; clone_size: .; j_call: .; v_call: TRBV5-1
cdr3_aa: SARRTGGTMNTEAF; clone_size: .; j_call: TRBJ1-1; v_call: TRBV20-1
cdr3_aa: ASSPMRRPFYNEQY; clone_size: .; j_call: TRBJ2-7; v_call: TRBV28
cdr3_aa: ASSESAGTYNSPLH; clone_size: .; j_call: TRBJ1-6; v_call: TRBV2
cdr3_aa: ASSQSANSFYGYT; clone_size: few; j_call: TRBJ1-2; v_call: TRBV4-3
cdr3_aa: AIRLTGGSYEQY; clone_size: .; j_call: TRBJ2-7; v_call: TRBV10-3
cdr3_aa: ASSLASAAYNEQF; clone_size: .; j_call: TRBJ2-1; v_call: TRBV5-1
cdr3_aa: ASSQLEEKLF; clone_size: .; j_call: TRBJ1-4; v_call: TRBV3-1
cdr3_aa: ASSPDRPKYEQY; clone_size: .; j_call: TRBJ2-7; v_call: TRBV5-1
cdr3_aa: ASSQWTAYEQY; clone_size: .; j_call: TRBJ2-7; v_call: TRBV4-3
cdr3_aa: ASSVAPGSDTEAF; clone_size: .; j_call: TRBJ1-1; v_call: TRBV9
cdr3_aa: ASSGMVLGYT; clone_size: .; j_call: TRBJ1-2; v_call: TRBV9
cdr3_aa: ASSGGITDTQY; clone_size: few; j_call: TRBJ2-3; v_call: TRBV5-1
cdr3_aa: SAAKRGGREQY; clone_size: .; j_call: .; v_call: TRBV20-1
cdr3_aa: ASSYSGGGRAYEQY; clone_size: .; j_call: .; v_call: TRBV6-5
cdr3_aa: ASSQDNDRNYEQY; clone_size: .; j_call: TRBJ2-7; v_call: TRBV4-1
cdr3_aa: ASSAAPGGQAETQF; clone_size: .; j_call: TRBJ2-1; v_call: TRBV12-3/TRBV12-4
cdr3_aa: ASSSRDTIKDGYT; clone_size: once; j_call: TRBJ1-2; v_call: TRBV27
cdr3_aa: ASSFDRDDQPQH; clone_size: .; j_call: TRBJ1-5; v_call: TRBV27